A single sample gave rise to the 5 T cell receptor beta chains below, sequenced in a study of blood T cells in healthy people across ages. A second PCR, run for about 6 to 12 cycles, used a sample-barcoded 5' primer plus a J-beta primer mix. TCRdb redid the calling of the 5' RACE reads with MiXCR, one entry per CDR3 protein. The sample lists around 750,000 distinct CDR3 sequences; roughly 50% were seen once. Material for sequencing was blood. All receptors derive from a man older than 75 in good health.

The chain combines TRBV5-1 with TRBJ2-7; TRBD1 matches 7 bases. V gave up 0 bases and J gave up 3 bases; unmatched junction bases: 9. This CDR3 spans 16 amino acids. Per the germline V gene, CDR1 is SGHRS and CDR2 is YFSETQ. The CDR3 DNA reads as TGCGCCAGCAGCTTGGATGGTGGGACAGTAGACTACGAGCAGTACTTC. The encoded protein is CASSLDGGTVDYEQYF.

V and J are TRBV4-2 and TRBJ2-2; D call uncertain. This CDR3 comprises 14 residues. With 0 bases removed from V and 6 bases from J, the gap between germline ends came to 8 bases. Germline CDR1 is LGHNA and CDR2 is YNFKEQ. CDR3 bases: TGTGCCAGCAGCCAAGATCCGAGGTCCGGGGAGCTGTTTTTT. Amino acids: CASSQDPRSGELFF.

This clonotype was observed once. V is TRBV7-9 and J is TRBJ1-2; no clear D. Trimming shortened V by 3 bases and J by 8 bases, and 13 bases separated the two germline ends. Germline lookup yields CDR1 SEHNR and CDR2 FQNEAQ (reference sequence). This CDR3 is 13 amino acids long. The CDR3 DNA is TGTGCCAGCAGCTTCGGAGGGCTGGGCGGCTACACCTTC. It encodes CASSFGGLGGYTF.

The J gene is TRBJ1-2, the V gene TRBV6-1; D unclear. Germline loops: CDR1 MNHNS, CDR2 SASEGT. Trimming removed 4 bases from V and 7 bases from J, with 7 bases in between. The CDR3 is 11 residues long. The CDR3 protein is CASSVKGGYTF. Written as DNA, the CDR3 is TGTGCCAGCAGTGTTAAGGGTGGCTACACCTTC.

The rearrangement uses TRBV7-2 and TRBJ2-5; TRBD1 aligns across 8 bases. The CDR3 runs 18 residues. From germline, CDR1 is SGHTA and CDR2 FQGNSA. Trimming at V came to 1 base and at J to 2 bases, leaving 12 bases not matched to a gene. The CDR3 sequence is CASSLERTGTGLQETQYF. The CDR3 nucleotides are TGTGCCAGCAGCTTAGAGAGAACCGGGACAGGCCTACAAGAGACCCAGTACTTC.